This TCR beta chain was profiled in a study of long-term antiretroviral therapy in people with HIV. Prior to DNA extraction, the samples held 1-10 million cryopreserved PBMC. Broader study findings: Blood draws took place between about 2003 and 2018 and possibly involved older ART regimens. Repertoires in HIV (unlike those of controls) had narrower CDR3 length ranges.

Turning to this clone: Its specificity is unknown.

At the survey level, the v3.0 immunoSEQ assay was run. Assay: immunoSEQ multiplex PCR; the TCRdb copy retains only in-frame clones and omits some. The sample has about 29,000 clones; over 90% are singletons. CDR3 length: 13 amino acids. Trimming shortened V by 6 bases and J by 8 bases, and 16 bases separated the two germline ends. Germline CDR1 reads MNHEY; CDR2 reads SVGAGI. This TCR was sampled from a man in his forties with HIV. The source material was unsorted PBMCs, sampled 6.2 years after starting antiretroviral therapy. The J gene is TRBJ1-2, the V gene TRBV6-5; D gene ambiguous. This CDR3 is CASSSDRDGGYTF. The CDR3 DNA sequence: TGTGCCAGCAGCTCCGACCGAGACGGAGGCTACACCTTC.